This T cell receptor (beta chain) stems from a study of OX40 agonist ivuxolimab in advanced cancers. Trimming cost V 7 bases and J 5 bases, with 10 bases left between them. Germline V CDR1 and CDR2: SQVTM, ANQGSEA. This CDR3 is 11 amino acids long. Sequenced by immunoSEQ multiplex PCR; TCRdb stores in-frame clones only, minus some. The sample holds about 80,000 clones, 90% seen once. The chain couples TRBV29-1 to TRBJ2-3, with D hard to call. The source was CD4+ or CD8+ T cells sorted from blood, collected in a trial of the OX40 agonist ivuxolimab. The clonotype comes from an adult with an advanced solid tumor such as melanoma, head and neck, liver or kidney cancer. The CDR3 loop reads CSAGFGDTQYF. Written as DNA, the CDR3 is TGCAGCGCTGGGTTTGGAGATACGCAGTATTTT.